This T cell receptor beta chain was documented in a study of cytomegalovirus exposure and HLA in healthy donors. V lost 5 bases to trimming and J lost 2 bases, with 10 bases between them. This CDR3 region has 14 residues. Germline V gene sequence: CDR1 LNHDA, CDR2 SQIVND (reference sequence). Produced via immunoSEQ multiplex PCR; TCRdb's table is partial and in-frame only. The sample holds about 150,000 clones, 85% to 90% seen once. The chain has TRBV19 and TRBJ1-5, with unresolved D. The receptor was isolated from a woman younger than 30 in good health and CMV-seropositive. Sequencing input: PBMCs. CDR3 sequence: CASSYESGNQPQHF. For the CDR3, the DNA is TGTGCCAGTAGTTATGAGAGTGGCAATCAGCCCCAGCATTTT.